This T cell receptor beta chain was captured in a study of shared clonotypes between healthy human individuals. Both subsets, CD45RA+ naive and CD45RA-negative memory, were split from the CD4+ cells. CDR1 and CDR2 (germline): DFQATT, SNEGSKA (reference sequence). Trimming took off 6 bases at V and 12 bases at J, with 15 bases between the two ends. CDR3 length: 11 amino acids. TCRdb's table, derived via immunoSEQ multiplex PCR, lists solely in-frame clones and lacks some. There are about 680,000 clones in the sample; around 73% occur only once, and 1.5% to 2% lies in the top ten. Sequencing was carried out using memory CD4+ T cells sorted from blood. Subset of the sample: CD45RA-negative fraction. The chain links TRBV20-1 to TRBJ2-1, with a weak D call TRBD2 (6 bases). This sequence was found in a woman in her twenties or thirties in good health. CDR3 sequence (DNA): TGCAGTGCCCCGGCGCGGGAAGCGCAGTTCTTC. Encoded protein: CSAPAREAQFF.